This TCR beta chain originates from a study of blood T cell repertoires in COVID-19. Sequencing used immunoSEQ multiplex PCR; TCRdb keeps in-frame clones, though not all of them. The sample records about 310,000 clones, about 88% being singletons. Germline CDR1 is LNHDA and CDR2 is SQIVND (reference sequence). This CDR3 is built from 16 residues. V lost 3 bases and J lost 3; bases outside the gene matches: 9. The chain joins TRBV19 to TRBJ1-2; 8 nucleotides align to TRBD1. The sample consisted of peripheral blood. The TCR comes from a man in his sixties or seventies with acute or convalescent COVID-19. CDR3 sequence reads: CASSIDNTGGDYGYTF. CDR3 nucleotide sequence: TGTGCCAGTAGTATCGATAATACAGGGGGAGACTATGGCTACACCTTC.